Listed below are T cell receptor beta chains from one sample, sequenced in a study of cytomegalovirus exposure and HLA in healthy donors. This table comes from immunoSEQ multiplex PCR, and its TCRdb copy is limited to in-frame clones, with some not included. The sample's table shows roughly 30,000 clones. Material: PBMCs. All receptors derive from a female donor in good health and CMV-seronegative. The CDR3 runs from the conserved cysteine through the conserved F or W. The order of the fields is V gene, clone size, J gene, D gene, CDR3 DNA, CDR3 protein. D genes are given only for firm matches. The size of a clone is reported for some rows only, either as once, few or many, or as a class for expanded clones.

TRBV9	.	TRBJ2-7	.	TGTGCCAGCAGCGTAGGGTGGAGCTCCTACGAGCAGTACTTC	CASSVGWSSYEQYF
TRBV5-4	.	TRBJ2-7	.	TGTGCCAGCAGCCCCGGAGGGGGCGGGATCAACGAGCAGTACTTC	CASSPGGGGINEQYF
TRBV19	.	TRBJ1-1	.	TGTGCCAGTAGTAACCGGGTAGAACTGAACACTGAAGCTTTCTTT	CASSNRVELNTEAFF
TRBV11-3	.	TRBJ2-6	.	TGTGCCAGCAGCTTAGATCGGGTAGGCTCTGGGGCCAACGTCCTGACTTTC	CASSLDRVGSGANVLTF
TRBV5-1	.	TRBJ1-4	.	TGCGCCAGCAGCTTCGACTCCGACCCACGGAAACTGTTTTTT	CASSFDSDPRKLFF
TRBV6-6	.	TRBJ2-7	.	TGTGCCAGCAGTGCCGCGACGTCAGGCGAGCAGTACTTC	CASSAATSGEQYF
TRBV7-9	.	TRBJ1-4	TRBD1	TGTGCCAGCAGCCGACAGGGTGGGACCGAAAAACTGTTTTTT	CASSRQGGTEKLFF
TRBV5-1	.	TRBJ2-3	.	TGCGCCAGCAGCTTGGGACTTTTGGGGGGAGATACGCAGTATTTT	CASSLGLLGGDTQYF
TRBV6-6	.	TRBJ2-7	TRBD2	TGTGCCAGCAGCTTTCTACTAGCGGGGGGCTCCTACGAGCAGTACTTC	CASSFLLAGGSYEQYF
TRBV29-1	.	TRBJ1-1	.	TGCAGCGTTGTGTCCGGGTACACTGAAGCTTTCTTT	CSVVSGYTEAFF
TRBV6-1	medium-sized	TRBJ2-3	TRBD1	TGTGCCAGCAGTGTGGGGGGACAGGGGTCAGATACGCAGTATTTT	CASSVGGQGSDTQYF
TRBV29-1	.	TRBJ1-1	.	TGCAGCGTTGGGGACGGGGGGCACTGGGCTTTCTTT	CSVGDGGHWAFF
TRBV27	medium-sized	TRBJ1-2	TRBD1	TGTGCCAGCAGTATCCAGGGGGCAAACTATGGCTACACCTTC	CASSIQGANYGYTF
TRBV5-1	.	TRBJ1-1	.	TGCGCGAGCAGGGATGGATCCAGGGTATCGTTGAACACTGAAGCTTTCTTT	CASRDGSRVSLNTEAFF
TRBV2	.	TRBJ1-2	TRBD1	TGTGCCAGCATAACAGGGGGTCACCCCCTCTATGGCTACACCTTC	CASITGGHPLYGYTF
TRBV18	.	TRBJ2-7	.	TGTGCCAGCTCACCCCTGTCAGACTACGAGCAGTACTTC	CASSPLSDYEQYF
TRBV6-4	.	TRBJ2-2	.	TGTGCCAGCAGTGACTCGACGGCAGGGGAGCCCGGGGAGCTGTTTTTT	CASSDSTAGEPGELFF
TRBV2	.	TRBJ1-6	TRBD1	TGTGCCAGCTCGGGACAGGTGGCTTCACCCCTCCATTTT	CASSGQVASPLHF
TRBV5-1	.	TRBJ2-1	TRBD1	TGCGCCAGCAGCCTGGGACAGGGGTACAATGAGCAGTTCTTC	CASSLGQGYNEQFF
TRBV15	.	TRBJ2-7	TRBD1	TGTGCCACCAGCAGAGCGCGGCAGGGGGTTGGCGAGCAGTACTTC	CATSRARQGVGEQYF
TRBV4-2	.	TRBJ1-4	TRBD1	TGTGCCAGCAGCCAAAGTGTGGGACAGCTAGAAAAACTGTTTTTT	CASSQSVGQLEKLFF
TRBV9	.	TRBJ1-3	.	TGTGCCAGCAGCGTAACAGCACGTTCTGGAAACACCATATATTTT	CASSVTARSGNTIYF
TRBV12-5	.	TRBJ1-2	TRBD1	TGTGCTAGTGGCTCCCAGACAGGGAACTATGGCTACACCTTC	CASGSQTGNYGYTF
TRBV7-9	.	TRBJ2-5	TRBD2	TGTGCCAGCAGCTTAGAGATTATAGCGGGGAGCCAAGAGACCCAGTACTTC	CASSLEIIAGSQETQYF
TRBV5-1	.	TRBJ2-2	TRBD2	TGCGCCAGCAGCGGCTCTAGCGGGGGCACCGGGGAGCTGTTTTTT	CASSGSSGGTGELFF
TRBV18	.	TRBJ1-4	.	TGTGCCAGTAAAGTGGGCAACCCAACTAATGAAAAACTGTTTTTT	CASKVGNPTNEKLFF
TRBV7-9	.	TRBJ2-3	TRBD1	TGTGCCAGCAGCACGGGACAGGGGGTCACAGATACGCAGTATTTT	CASSTGQGVTDTQYF
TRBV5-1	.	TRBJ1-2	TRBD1	TGCGCCAGCAGCGCCGGGGACAGCCAGAACTATGGCTACACCTTC	CASSAGDSQNYGYTF
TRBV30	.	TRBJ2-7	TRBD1	TGTGCCTGGAGTGTAGCAACAGGGGCCTACGAGCAGTACTTC	CAWSVATGAYEQYF
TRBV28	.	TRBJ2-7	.	TGTGCCAGCAGTGTCGTTGGGTCGGGAACCTACGAGCAGTACTTC	CASSVVGSGTYEQYF
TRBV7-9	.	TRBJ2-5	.	TGTGCCAGCAGAAACGCGCCGGCGGAAGAGACCCAGTACTTC	CASRNAPAEETQYF
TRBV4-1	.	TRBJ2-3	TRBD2	TGCGCCAGCAGCCAAGATGCTGTAGCGGGGGGGTGGTATACGCAGTATTTT	CASSQDAVAGGWYTQYF
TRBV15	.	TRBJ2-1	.	TGTGCCACCAGCAGAGACAGGGGAGGGTACAATGAGCAGTTCTTC	CATSRDRGGYNEQFF
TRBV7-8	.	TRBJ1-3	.	TGTGCCAGCAGCTTAGAGGGGAACTCTGGAAACACCATATATTTT	CASSLEGNSGNTIYF
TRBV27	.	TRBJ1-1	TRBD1	TGTGCCAGCAGCCCGAGACAGGGGGCCACTGAAGCTTTCTTT	CASSPRQGATEAFF
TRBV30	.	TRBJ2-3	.	TGTGCCTGGACTATCGGGACAAGGATGGCAGATACGCAGTATTTT	CAWTIGTRMADTQYF
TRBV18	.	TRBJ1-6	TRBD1	TGTGCCAGCTCACCACTGGACAGGGATTCACCCCTCCACTTT	CASSPLDRDSPLHF
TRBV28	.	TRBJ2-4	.	TGTGCCAGCAGTTTATTCTGGGCGGGCGACATTCAGTACTTC	CASSLFWAGDIQYF
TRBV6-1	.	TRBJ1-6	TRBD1	TGTGCCAGCAGTGAATTTCTCTTGGGACAGGGGCCTGGTTCACCCCTCCACTTT	CASSEFLLGQGPGSPLHF
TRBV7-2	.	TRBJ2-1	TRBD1	TGTGCCAGCAGCTTTAGGACAGGGGTGGACAATGAGCAGTTCTTC	CASSFRTGVDNEQFF
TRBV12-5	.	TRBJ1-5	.	TGTGCTAGTGGTTTGAGCAGGGGAAATCAGCCCCAGCATTTT	CASGLSRGNQPQHF
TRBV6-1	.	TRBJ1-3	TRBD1	TGTGCCAGCAGTGAGACAGGGTGGATCGACACCATATATTTT	CASSETGWIDTIYF
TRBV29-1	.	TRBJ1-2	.	TGCAGCGTCTGGACATCAAACTATGGCTACACCTTC	CSVWTSNYGYTF
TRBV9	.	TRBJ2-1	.	TGTGCCAGCAGCGTAGGAGAAGGGGGACTATCCTACAATGAGCAGTTCTTC	CASSVGEGGLSYNEQFF
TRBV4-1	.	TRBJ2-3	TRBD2	TGCGCCAGCAGCCAAGCTAGCGGGGGGCTCACAGATACGCAGTATTTT	CASSQASGGLTDTQYF
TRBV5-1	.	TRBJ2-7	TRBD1	TGCGCCAGCAGCTCACCGGGACAGGGTTACGAGCAGTACTTC	CASSSPGQGYEQYF
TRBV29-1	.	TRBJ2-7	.	TGCAGCGTTGAACTAACAGGGCGGGAGCAGTACTTC	CSVELTGREQYF
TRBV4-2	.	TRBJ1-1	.	TGTGCCAGCAGCCTCCCCCCGACAGGTATGAACACTGAAGCTTTCTTT	CASSLPPTGMNTEAFF
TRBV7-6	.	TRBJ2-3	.	TGTGCCAGCAGCTTTGGCCCCCAGGGGCCGCAGTATTTT	CASSFGPQGPQYF
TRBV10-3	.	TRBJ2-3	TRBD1	TGTGCCATCAGCCTTAACGGACAGGGGAATTCGCAGTATTTT	CAISLNGQGNSQYF
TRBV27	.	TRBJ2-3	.	TGTGCCAGCAGTTTGGGGGTAGCGGCTAGCACAGATACGCAGTATTTT	CASSLGVAASTDTQYF
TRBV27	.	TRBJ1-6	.	TGTGCCAGCAGTTTATTGGCGGGTGGGTCCTATAATTCACCCCTCCACTTT	CASSLLAGGSYNSPLHF
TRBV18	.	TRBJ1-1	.	TGTGCCAGCTCATTTGACAAGTCCACTGAAGCTTTCTTT	CASSFDKSTEAFF
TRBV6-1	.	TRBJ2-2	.	TGTGCCAGCGGGAGGACTGTCGCGAACACCGGGGAGCTGTTTTTT	CASGRTVANTGELFF
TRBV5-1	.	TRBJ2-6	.	TGCGCCAGCAGCTTCCCAGACTCTGGGGCCAACGTCCTGACTTTC	CASSFPDSGANVLTF
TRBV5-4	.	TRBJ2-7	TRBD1	TGTGCCAGCAGCTTGGCTGGGACAGGGGGCGGCGAGCAGTACTTC	CASSLAGTGGGEQYF